This is a list of T cell receptor beta chains from one sample in a study of blood T cell repertoires in COVID-19. Method: immunoSEQ multiplex PCR; TCRdb's copy keeps in-frame clones and lacks some. The sample shows 250,000 to 350,000 clones, less than 85% of them seen only once. Sequenced material: peripheral blood. The source is a human donor with COVID-19, enrolled during active disease. The donor label of this sample is uncertain. The CDR3 runs from the conserved cysteine through the conserved F or W. The D gene is left open where the match is weak. Only some rows state a clone size, as once, few, many or a class for expanded clones.

v_gene: TRBV3-1/TRBV3-2; j_gene: TRBJ1-5; abundance: NA; d_gene: TRBD1; CDR3nt: TGTGCCAGCAGCCAAGGGGGAACAGGGGAGCCCCAGCATTTT; CDR3aa: CASSQGGTGEPQHF
v_gene: TRBV12-5; j_gene: TRBJ2-3; abundance: NA; d_gene: TRBD2; CDR3nt: TGTGCTAGTGGTTTGGAAAGACTAGCGGGAGGGGGGGATACGCAGTATTTT; CDR3aa: CASGLERLAGGGDTQYF
v_gene: TRBV6-6; j_gene: TRBJ1-3; abundance: few; d_gene: TRBD1; CDR3nt: TGTGCCAGCAGTTCCACAGGGGGATCGGGAAACACCATATATTTT; CDR3aa: CASSSTGGSGNTIYF
v_gene: TRBV7-9; j_gene: TRBJ1-4; abundance: NA; d_gene: NA; CDR3nt: TGTGCTGCCGGAAGGCCGGCGGATGGGGAAAAACTGTTTTTT; CDR3aa: CAAGRPADGEKLFF
v_gene: TRBV9; j_gene: TRBJ2-7; abundance: NA; d_gene: NA; CDR3nt: TGTGCCAGCAGCGTACAGCCAGGGGCGTCCTACGAGCAGTACTTC; CDR3aa: CASSVQPGASYEQYF
v_gene: TRBV3-1/TRBV3-2; j_gene: TRBJ2-7; abundance: NA; d_gene: TRBD2; CDR3nt: TGTGCCAGCAGTCGGAGGGGACTAGCGCGTACCTACGAGCAGTACTTC; CDR3aa: CASSRRGLARTYEQYF
v_gene: TRBV2; j_gene: TRBJ2-1; abundance: NA; d_gene: TRBD2; CDR3nt: TGTGCCAGCAGTCTGGGACTAGCGGGAGCCGATGAGCAGTTCTTC; CDR3aa: CASSLGLAGADEQFF
v_gene: TRBV5-4; j_gene: TRBJ2-1; abundance: NA; d_gene: TRBD2; CDR3nt: TGTGCCAGCAGCTTGGCCAGCGGGAGCTCCTACAATGAGCAGTTCTTC; CDR3aa: CASSLASGSSYNEQFF
v_gene: TRBV3-1/TRBV3-2; j_gene: TRBJ2-1; abundance: NA; d_gene: NA; CDR3nt: TGTGCCAGCAGCCAAGGCTGGCGGGGTTACAATGAGCAGTTCTTC; CDR3aa: CASSQGWRGYNEQFF
v_gene: TRBV18; j_gene: TRBJ2-4; abundance: few; d_gene: TRBD2; CDR3nt: TGTGCCAGCTCACCCCGATCGGGAGCGGGAAAAAACATTCAGTACTTC; CDR3aa: CASSPRSGAGKNIQYF
v_gene: TRBV2; j_gene: TRBJ1-2; abundance: NA; d_gene: NA; CDR3nt: TGTGCCAGCAGTGAACTTGAGGGAGTGGATGGCTACACCTTC; CDR3aa: CASSELEGVDGYTF
v_gene: TRBV29-1; j_gene: TRBJ2-7; abundance: few; d_gene: TRBD2; CDR3nt: TGCAGCGTTGGGGTAGCGGGAGTGGGCGAGCAGTACTTC; CDR3aa: CSVGVAGVGEQYF
v_gene: TRBV19; j_gene: TRBJ1-1; abundance: NA; d_gene: NA; CDR3nt: TGTGCCAGTAGTATCCAGGGGTTGGGGACTGAAGCTTTCTTT; CDR3aa: CASSIQGLGTEAFF
v_gene: TRBV2; j_gene: TRBJ2-3; abundance: NA; d_gene: NA; CDR3nt: TGTGCCAGCACTCTGGCGGGCCCCTCCGGGGCAGATACGCAGTATTTT; CDR3aa: CASTLAGPSGADTQYF
v_gene: TRBV12-5; j_gene: TRBJ1-3; abundance: NA; d_gene: NA; CDR3nt: TGTGCTAGTGGTTTGCCCCCTGCTGGAAACACCATATATTTT; CDR3aa: CASGLPPAGNTIYF
v_gene: TRBV10-2; j_gene: TRBJ2-2; abundance: NA; d_gene: TRBD2; CDR3nt: TGCGCCAGCAGTACTAGCGGGGGCACCGGGGAGCTGTTTTTT; CDR3aa: CASSTSGGTGELFF
v_gene: TRBV2; j_gene: TRBJ1-2; abundance: NA; d_gene: NA; CDR3nt: TGTGCCAGCAGTGAAGGTTCAGGCCCCAACTATGGCTACACCTTC; CDR3aa: CASSEGSGPNYGYTF
v_gene: TRBV2; j_gene: TRBJ2-7; abundance: NA; d_gene: TRBD2; CDR3nt: TGTGCCAGCGGTACTAGCGGGAGGGCTGTGCAGTACTTC; CDR3aa: CASGTSGRAVQYF
v_gene: TRBV6-1; j_gene: TRBJ1-1; abundance: NA; d_gene: NA; CDR3nt: TGTGCCAGCAGTGAAGCGCGGGGATCGGGCCAAGCTTTCTTT; CDR3aa: CASSEARGSGQAFF
v_gene: TRBV20-1; j_gene: TRBJ1-5; abundance: NA; d_gene: NA; CDR3nt: TGCAGTGCTCCACTCGGGTCCCAGCATTTT; CDR3aa: CSAPLGSQHF
v_gene: TRBV6-2/TRBV6-3; j_gene: TRBJ2-2; abundance: NA; d_gene: TRBD2; CDR3nt: TGTGCCAGCAGTCGATTACTAGCGGGATCCGGGGAGCTGTTTTTT; CDR3aa: CASSRLLAGSGELFF
v_gene: TRBV28; j_gene: TRBJ2-5; abundance: NA; d_gene: TRBD2; CDR3nt: TGTGCCAGCAGCGATAGCGGGAGGGCCCTCGGAGAGACCCAGTACTTC; CDR3aa: CASSDSGRALGETQYF
v_gene: TRBV12-3/TRBV12-4; j_gene: TRBJ2-3; abundance: few; d_gene: NA; CDR3nt: TGTGCCAGCAAACAGGAGTACACAGATACGCAGTATTTT; CDR3aa: CASKQEYTDTQYF
v_gene: TRBV19; j_gene: TRBJ1-3; abundance: NA; d_gene: NA; CDR3nt: TGTGCCAGTAGTTCCGGGACACCTCTCTCCTCTGGAAACACCATATATTTT; CDR3aa: CASSSGTPLSSGNTIYF
v_gene: TRBV7-8; j_gene: TRBJ2-7; abundance: NA; d_gene: NA; CDR3nt: TGTGCCAGCACCTTAGCTCCCTCGCGCCGGGAGCAGTACTTC; CDR3aa: CASTLAPSRREQYF
v_gene: TRBV5-6; j_gene: TRBJ1-1; abundance: NA; d_gene: NA; CDR3nt: TGTGCCAGCAGCTTGGTCGTCCCAGGAGGTGATACTGAAGCTTTCTTT; CDR3aa: CASSLVVPGGDTEAFF
v_gene: TRBV6-5; j_gene: TRBJ1-1; abundance: NA; d_gene: NA; CDR3nt: TGTGCCAGCAGGGATCCCCAGGGGCACAACACTGAAGCTTTCTTT; CDR3aa: CASRDPQGHNTEAFF
v_gene: TRBV21-1; j_gene: TRBJ2-1; abundance: NA; d_gene: NA; CDR3nt: TGTGCCAGCAGCAAAAAACGGACTAGCCGACACAATGAGCAGTTCTTC; CDR3aa: CASSKKRTSRHNEQFF
v_gene: TRBV6-5; j_gene: TRBJ2-6; abundance: few; d_gene: NA; CDR3nt: TGTGCCTCTGAGCCATCCGGGGCCAACGTCCTGACTTTC; CDR3aa: CASEPSGANVLTF
v_gene: TRBV28; j_gene: TRBJ2-2; abundance: NA; d_gene: NA; CDR3nt: TGTGCCAGCAGTCCCTCTGGGGAGCTGTTTTTT; CDR3aa: CASSPSGELFF
v_gene: TRBV9; j_gene: TRBJ1-1; abundance: NA; d_gene: NA; CDR3nt: TGTGCCAGCAGCGTAGCTACGGTAAACACTGAAGCTTTCTTT; CDR3aa: CASSVATVNTEAFF
v_gene: TRBV7-2; j_gene: TRBJ1-3; abundance: few; d_gene: TRBD1; CDR3nt: TGTGCCAGCAGCCGTGGGACAGGGTCTGGAAACACCATATATTTT; CDR3aa: CASSRGTGSGNTIYF